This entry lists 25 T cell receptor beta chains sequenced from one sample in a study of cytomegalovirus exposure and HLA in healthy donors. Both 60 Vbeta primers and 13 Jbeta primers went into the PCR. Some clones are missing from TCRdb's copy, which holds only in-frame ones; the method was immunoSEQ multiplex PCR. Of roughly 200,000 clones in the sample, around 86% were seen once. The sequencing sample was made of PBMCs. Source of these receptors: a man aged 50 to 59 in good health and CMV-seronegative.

The CDR3 protein is CASSLLGGRTQETQYF. CDR3 sequence (DNA): TGTGCCAGCAGCTTACTCGGCGGGAGGACCCAAGAGACCCAGTACTTC. The chain joins TRBV7-3 to TRBJ2-5; 8 nucleotides agree with TRBD2. CDR1 is SGHTA, CDR2 FQGTGA, per germline. Losses at the gene ends were 2 bases for V and 1 base for J; bases not matched to a gene: 6. The CDR3 runs to 16 residues.

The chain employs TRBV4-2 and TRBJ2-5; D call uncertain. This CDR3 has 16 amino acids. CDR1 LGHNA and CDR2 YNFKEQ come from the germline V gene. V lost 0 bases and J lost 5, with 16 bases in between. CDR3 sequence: CASSQEYSPAEETQYF. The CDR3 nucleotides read TGTGCCAGCAGCCAAGAGTACAGCCCAGCCGAGGAGACCCAGTACTTC.

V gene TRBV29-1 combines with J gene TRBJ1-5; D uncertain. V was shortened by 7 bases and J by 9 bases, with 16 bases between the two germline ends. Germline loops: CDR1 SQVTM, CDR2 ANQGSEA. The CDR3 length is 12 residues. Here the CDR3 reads CSARGGGLPQHF. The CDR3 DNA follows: TGCAGCGCTCGGGGAGGAGGGCTGCCCCAGCATTTT.

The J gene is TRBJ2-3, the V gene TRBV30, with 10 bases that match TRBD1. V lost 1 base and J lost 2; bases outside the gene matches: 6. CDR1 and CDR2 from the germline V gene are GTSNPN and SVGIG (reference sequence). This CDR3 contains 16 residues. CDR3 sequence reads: CAWSAGQGGITDTQYF. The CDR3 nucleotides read TGTGCCTGGAGTGCCGGACAGGGGGGTATCACAGATACGCAGTATTTT. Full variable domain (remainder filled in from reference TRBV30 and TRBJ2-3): SQTIHQWPATLVQPVGSPLSLECTVEGTSNPNLYWYRQAAGRGLQLLFYSVGIGQISSEVPQNLSASRPQDRQFILSSKKLLLSDSGFYLCAWSAGQGGITDTQYFGPGTRLTVL.

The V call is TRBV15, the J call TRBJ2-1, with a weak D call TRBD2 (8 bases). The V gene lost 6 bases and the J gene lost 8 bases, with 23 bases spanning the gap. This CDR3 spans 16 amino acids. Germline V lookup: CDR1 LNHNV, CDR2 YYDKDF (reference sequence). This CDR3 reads CATRGGGGTPWDEQFF. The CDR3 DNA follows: TGTGCCACCAGAGGGGGCGGGGGGACCCCTTGGGATGAGCAGTTCTTC.

The CDR3 here is CASSPIGPGQGSREAFF. DNA for the CDR3: TGTGCCAGTAGTCCGATCGGACCGGGACAGGGCTCGCGGGAAGCTTTCTTT. J is TRBJ1-1 and V is TRBV19; the match to TRBD1 covers 9 bases. The CDR3 contains 17 residues. After removal of 5 bases from V and 8 bases from J, the junction contained 18 bases not matched to a gene. Germline CDR1 LNHDA, CDR2 SQIVND (reference sequence).

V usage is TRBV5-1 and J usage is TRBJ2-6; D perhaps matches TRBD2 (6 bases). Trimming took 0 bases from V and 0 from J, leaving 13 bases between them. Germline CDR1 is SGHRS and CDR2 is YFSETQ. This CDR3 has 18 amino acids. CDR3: CASSLVPSDSSGANVLTF. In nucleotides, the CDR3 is TGCGCCAGCAGCTTGGTTCCTAGCGACAGCTCTGGGGCCAACGTCCTGACTTTC.

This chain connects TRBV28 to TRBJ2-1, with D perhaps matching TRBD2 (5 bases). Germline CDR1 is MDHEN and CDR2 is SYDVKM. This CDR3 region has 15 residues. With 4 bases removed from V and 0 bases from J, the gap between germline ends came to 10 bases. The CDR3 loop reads CASSSRALSYNEQFF. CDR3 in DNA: TGTGCCAGCAGTTCGCGGGCTCTCTCCTACAATGAGCAGTTCTTC. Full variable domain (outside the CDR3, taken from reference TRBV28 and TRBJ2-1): DVKVTQSSRYLVKRTGEKVFLECVQDMDHENMFWYRQDPGLGLRLIYFSYDVKMKEKGDIPEGYSVSREKKERFSLILESASTNQTSMYLCASSSRALSYNEQFFGPGTRLTVL.

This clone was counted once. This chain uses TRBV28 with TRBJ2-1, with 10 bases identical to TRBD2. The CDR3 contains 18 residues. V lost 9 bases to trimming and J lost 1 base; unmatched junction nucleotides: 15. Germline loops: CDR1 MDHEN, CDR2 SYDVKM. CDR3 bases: TGTGCCAGTTCCGGGACTAGCGTTCAGAGGGGGTCCTACAATGAGCAGTTCTTC. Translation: CASSGTSVQRGSYNEQFF.

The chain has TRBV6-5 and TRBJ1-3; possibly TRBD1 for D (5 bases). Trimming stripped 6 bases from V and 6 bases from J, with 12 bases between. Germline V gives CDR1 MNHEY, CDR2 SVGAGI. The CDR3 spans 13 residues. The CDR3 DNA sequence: TGTGCCAGCAGCCAAAAGGGGATAAACACCATATATTTT. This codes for CASSQKGINTIYF.

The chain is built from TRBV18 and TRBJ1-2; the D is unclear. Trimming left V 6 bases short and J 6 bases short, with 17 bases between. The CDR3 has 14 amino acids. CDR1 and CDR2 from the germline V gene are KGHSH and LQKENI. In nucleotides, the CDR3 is TGTGCCAGCTCCATCGCCCCGCCCCCTAATGGCTACACCTTC. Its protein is CASSIAPPPNGYTF.

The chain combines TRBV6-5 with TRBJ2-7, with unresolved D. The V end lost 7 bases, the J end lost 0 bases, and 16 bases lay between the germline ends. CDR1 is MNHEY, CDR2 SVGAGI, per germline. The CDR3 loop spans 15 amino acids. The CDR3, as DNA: TGTGCCAGCATGCGTACGCAAATCCTCTCCTACGAGCAGTACTTC. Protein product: CASMRTQILSYEQYF.

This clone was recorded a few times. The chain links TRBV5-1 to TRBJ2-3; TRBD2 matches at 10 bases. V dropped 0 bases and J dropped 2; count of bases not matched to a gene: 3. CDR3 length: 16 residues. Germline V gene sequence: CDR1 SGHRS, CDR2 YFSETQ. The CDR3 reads CASSLGTSGYTDTQYF. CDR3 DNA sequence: TGCGCCAGCAGCTTGGGGACTAGCGGATACACAGATACGCAGTATTTT.

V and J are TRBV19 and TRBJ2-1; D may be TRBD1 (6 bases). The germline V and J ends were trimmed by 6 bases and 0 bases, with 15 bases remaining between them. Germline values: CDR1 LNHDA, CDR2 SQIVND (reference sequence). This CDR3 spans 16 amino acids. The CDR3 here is CASSRYRESSYNEQFF. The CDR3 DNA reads TGTGCCAGTAGCCGATACAGGGAGAGCTCCTACAATGAGCAGTTCTTC.

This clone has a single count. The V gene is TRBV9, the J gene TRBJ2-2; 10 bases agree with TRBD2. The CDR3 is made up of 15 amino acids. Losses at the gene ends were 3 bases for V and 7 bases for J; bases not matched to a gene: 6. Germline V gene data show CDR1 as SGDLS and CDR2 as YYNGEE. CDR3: CASSGSGGAVGELFF. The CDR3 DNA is TGTGCCAGCAGCGGGAGCGGGGGGGCCGTCGGGGAGCTGTTTTTT.

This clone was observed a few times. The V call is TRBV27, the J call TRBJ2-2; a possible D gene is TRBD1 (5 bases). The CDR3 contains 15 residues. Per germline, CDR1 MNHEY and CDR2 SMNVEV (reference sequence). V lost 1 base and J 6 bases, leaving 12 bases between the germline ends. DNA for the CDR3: TGTGCCAGCAGTTTATGGCAGGGTGATCCCGGGGAGCTGTTTTTT. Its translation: CASSLWQGDPGELFF.

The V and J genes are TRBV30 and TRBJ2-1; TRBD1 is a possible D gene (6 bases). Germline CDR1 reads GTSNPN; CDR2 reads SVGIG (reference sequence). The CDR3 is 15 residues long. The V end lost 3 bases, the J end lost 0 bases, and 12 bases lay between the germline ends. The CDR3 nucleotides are TGTGCCTGGAGCCCCGGACAGAACTCCTACAATGAGCAGTTCTTC. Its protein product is CAWSPGQNSYNEQFF.

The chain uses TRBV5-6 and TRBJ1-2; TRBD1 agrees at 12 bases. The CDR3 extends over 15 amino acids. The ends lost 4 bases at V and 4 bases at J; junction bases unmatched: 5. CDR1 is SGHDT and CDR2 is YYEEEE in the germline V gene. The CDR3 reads CASSGGQGAVYGYTF. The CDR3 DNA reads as TGTGCCAGCAGCGGGGGACAGGGGGCGGTCTATGGCTACACCTTC. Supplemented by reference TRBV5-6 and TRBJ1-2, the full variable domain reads DAGVTQSPTHLIKTRGQQVTLRCSPKSGHDTVSWYQQALGQGPQFIFQYYEEEERQRGNFPDRFSGHQFPNYSSELNVNALLLGDSALYLCASSGGQGAVYGYTFGSGTRLTVV.

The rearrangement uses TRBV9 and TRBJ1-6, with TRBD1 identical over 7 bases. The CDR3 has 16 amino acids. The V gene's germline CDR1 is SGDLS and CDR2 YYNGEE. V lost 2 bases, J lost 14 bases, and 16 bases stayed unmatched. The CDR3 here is CASSVTRTGVLGALHF. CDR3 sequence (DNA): TGTGCCAGCAGCGTTACTCGCACAGGGGTCTTAGGGGCCCTCCACTTT.

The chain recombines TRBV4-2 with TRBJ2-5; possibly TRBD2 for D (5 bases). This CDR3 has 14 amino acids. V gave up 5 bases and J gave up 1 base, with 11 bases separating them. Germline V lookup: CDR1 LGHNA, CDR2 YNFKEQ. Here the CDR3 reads CASSSSEGQETQYF. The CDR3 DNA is TGTGCCAGCAGCTCCAGCGAGGGCCAAGAGACCCAGTACTTC.

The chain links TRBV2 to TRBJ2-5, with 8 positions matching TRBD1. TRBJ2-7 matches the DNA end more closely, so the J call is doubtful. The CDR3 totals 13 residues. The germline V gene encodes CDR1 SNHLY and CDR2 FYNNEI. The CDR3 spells CASSDRGQYEQYF. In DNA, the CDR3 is TGTGCCAGCAGTGACAGGGGGCAGTACGAGCAGTACTTC.

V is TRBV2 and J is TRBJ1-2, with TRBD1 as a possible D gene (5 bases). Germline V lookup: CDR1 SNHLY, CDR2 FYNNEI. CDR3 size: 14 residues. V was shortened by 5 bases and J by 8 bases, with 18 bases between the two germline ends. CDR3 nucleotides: TGTGCCAGCAGTTTACAAGGAGGGGAGTGGGGCTACACCTTC. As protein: CASSLQGGEWGYTF.

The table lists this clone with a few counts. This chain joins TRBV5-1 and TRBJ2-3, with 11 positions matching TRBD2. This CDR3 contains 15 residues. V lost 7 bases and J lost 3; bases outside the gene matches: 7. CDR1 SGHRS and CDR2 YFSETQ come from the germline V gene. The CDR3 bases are TGCGCCAGCCATCTAGCGGGAGGTGTGACAGATACGCAGTATTTT. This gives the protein CASHLAGGVTDTQYF.

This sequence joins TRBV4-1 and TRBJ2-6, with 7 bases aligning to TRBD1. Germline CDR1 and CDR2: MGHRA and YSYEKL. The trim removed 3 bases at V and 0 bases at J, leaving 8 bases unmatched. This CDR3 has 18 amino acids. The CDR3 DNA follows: TGCGCCAGCAGCCATGGGACAGCTTCCTACTCTGGGGCCAACGTCCTGACTTTC. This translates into CASSHGTASYSGANVLTF.

The CDR3 sequence is CASSVVGVKAFF. DNA for the CDR3: TGTGCCAGCAGTGTCGTAGGAGTTAAAGCTTTCTTT. The gene calls are TRBV6-1 and TRBJ1-1; D remains unclear. Per germline, CDR1 MNHNS and CDR2 SASEGT. There are 12 residues in the CDR3. V shed 4 bases and J shed 9 bases, with 12 bases lying between them.